The present T cell receptor beta chain was sequenced within a study of cytomegalovirus exposure and HLA in healthy donors. Amplification used 60 Vbeta primers and 13 Jbeta primers. TCRdb's copy holds only in-frame clones and misses some; the assay was immunoSEQ multiplex PCR. Of about 150,000 clones in the sample, approximately 80% were seen once. Overall study findings and caveats: A missense variant in DCLRE1C was later tied to TCR beta V- and J-gene trimming.

As regards this clone: Its antigen is unidentified.

Germline CDR1 is SGHNT and CDR2 is YYREEE (reference sequence). Between the trimmed V and J ends, which lost 4 bases and 4 bases, there was a span of 13 bases. There are 14 residues in the CDR3. The V and J genes are TRBV5-4 and TRBJ2-3; D is ambiguous. This TCR derives from a woman in her forties or fifties in good health and CMV-seropositive. Sequenced input: PBMCs. In DNA form, the CDR3 reads TGTGCCAGCAGCCCCGAGGTAGGCTCAGATACGCAGTATTTT. It yields the protein CASSPEVGSDTQYF. Full variable domain (rest looked up from reference TRBV5-4 and TRBJ2-3): ETGVTQSPTHLIKTRGQQVTLRCSSQSGHNTVSWYQQALGQGPQFIFQYYREEENGRGNFPPRFSGLQFPNYSSELNVNALELDDSALYLCASSPEVGSDTQYFGPGTRLTVL.